This T cell receptor beta chain was profiled in a study of T cell changes during pregnancy in multiple sclerosis (dated by TCRdb to the late 2010s). Regarding the research as a whole: Changes in the T cell repertoire over the course of pregnancy were examined in this study in women with multiple sclerosis.

The CDR3 sequence holds 13 residues, the cysteine and phenylalanine included. Only CDR3 DNA remains: 39 bases, in frame from the first base. Trimming costs V 6 bases and J 6 bases, and their ends lie 18 bases apart. The germline V gene supplies CDR1 SQVTM and CDR2 ANQGSEA. To note about this clone: Its antigen remains unidentified. Base qualities are not at hand, and no much larger clone is one base apart.

The library relied on the immunoSEQ multiplex PCR assay. TCRdb holds this immuneACCESS table with in-frame rearrangements only. Some clones are missing; in checked studies, unresolved V genes explain under half, and the rest has no known cause. Recorded for this sample are tens of thousands of clones; approximately 90% of them occurred a single time. Jointly, the top ten make up 2.2% of the sample. The source was peripheral blood, collected in the first trimester of pregnancy. The TCR comes from a female donor in good health, enrolled as a control in a pregnancy study. The chain joins TRBV29-1 to TRBJ2-7; TRBD1 might be the D gene, on 6 matching bases. The CDR3 reads CSVVGTSTGEQYF. The DNA sequence is as follows: TGCAGCGTCGTCGGGACAAGTACGGGCGAGCAGTACTTC.